Sequencing of this T cell receptor (beta chain) was carried out in a study of identical twins. Trimming cost V 0 bases and J 0 bases, with 3 bases left between them. Per germline, CDR1 WSHSY and CDR2 SAAADI. CDR3 size: 14 residues. MiXCR was run by TCRdb on the 5' RACE reads, yielding one entry per CDR3 protein. The top ten hold roughly 13% of the sample, which has roughly 720,000 distinct CDR3 sequences, 18% seen once. This same sample was also taken into another study, of T cells expressing NK-cell markers.

The receptor's source is a woman between 18 and 29 years old in good health. V and J are TRBV10-2 and TRBJ2-1; D gene unclear. The sample consisted of PBMCs. CDR3 DNA: TGCGCCAGCAGTGAGTCGGGCTCCTACAATGAGCAGTTCTTC. As protein: CASSESGSYNEQFF.